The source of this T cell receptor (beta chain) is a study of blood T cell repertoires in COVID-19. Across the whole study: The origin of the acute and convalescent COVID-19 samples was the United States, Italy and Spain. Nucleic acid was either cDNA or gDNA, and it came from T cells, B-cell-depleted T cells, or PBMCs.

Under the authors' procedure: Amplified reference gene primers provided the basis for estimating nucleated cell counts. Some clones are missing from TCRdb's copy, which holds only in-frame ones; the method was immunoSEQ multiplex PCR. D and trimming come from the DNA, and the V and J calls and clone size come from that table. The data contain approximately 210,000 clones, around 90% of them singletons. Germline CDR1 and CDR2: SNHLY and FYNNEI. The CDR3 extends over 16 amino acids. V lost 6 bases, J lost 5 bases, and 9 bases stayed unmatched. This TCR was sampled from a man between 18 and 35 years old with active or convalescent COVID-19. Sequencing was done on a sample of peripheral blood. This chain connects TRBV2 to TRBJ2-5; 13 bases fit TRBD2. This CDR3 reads CASRDGLAGELETQYF. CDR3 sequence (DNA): TGTGCCAGCAGAGACGGACTAGCGGGAGAGTTGGAGACCCAGTACTTC.